The 29 T cell receptor beta chains presented below share a single source sample, sequenced in a study of cytomegalovirus exposure and HLA in healthy donors. Primers for the PCR totalled 60 Vbeta and 13 Jbeta. The repertoire was sequenced with immunoSEQ multiplex PCR; TCRdb's copy has only in-frame clones and lacks some. The profile shows roughly 140,000 clones, just under 65% of them singletons. Material for sequencing was PBMCs. The source of these receptors is a woman in her fifties or sixties in good health and CMV-seropositive.

In its sample, this clone was seen a few times. The rearrangement joins TRBV11-3 to TRBJ1-1; the D gene is possibly TRBD1 (5 bases). There are 14 residues in the CDR3. The V end lost 5 bases, the J end lost 5 bases, and 15 bases lay between the germline ends. The germline V gene encodes CDR1 SGHNT and CDR2 YENEEA. CDR3 region: CASSADRVGTEAFF. The CDR3 nucleotides read TGTGCCAGCAGCGCAGACAGAGTGGGAACTGAAGCTTTCTTT. Variable domain in full (rest from reference TRBV11-3 and TRBJ1-1): EAGVVQSPRYKIIEKKQPVAFWCNPISGHNTLYWYLQNLGQGPELLIRYENEEAVDDSQLPKDRFSAERLKGVDSTLKIQPAELGDSAVYLCASSADRVGTEAFFGQGTRLTVV.

The V and J genes are TRBV11-1 and TRBJ2-5, with D uncertain. The V gene's germline CDR1 is SGHAT and CDR2 FQDESV (reference sequence). Deletions cut 1 base from V and 2 bases from J, with 17 bases between. CDR3 size: 17 residues. The CDR3 DNA reads TGTGCCAGCAGCTTAGACGGGTACGACCCAACGCAAGAGACCCAGTACTTC. Its translation: CASSLDGYDPTQETQYF.

V gene TRBV5-1 combines with J gene TRBJ2-7; TRBD2 agrees at 9 bases. Per the germline V gene, CDR1 is SGHRS and CDR2 is YFSETQ. Trimming removed 4 bases from V and 5 bases from J; junction bases left unmatched: 13. CDR3 length equals 16 residues. The chain's CDR3 is CASSPAVSGSFHEQYF. Here the CDR3 DNA reads TGCGCCAGCAGCCCGGCGGTTAGCGGGAGTTTCCACGAGCAGTACTTC.

This rearrangement joins TRBV7-2 to TRBJ2-1; a possible D gene is TRBD1 (6 bases). Trimming took off 6 bases at V and 8 bases at J, with 14 bases between the two ends. Per germline, CDR1 SGHTA and CDR2 FQGNSA. The length of the CDR3 is 13 residues. The DNA for the CDR3 is TGTGCCAGCAGAACCACCAGGGGCGATGAGCAGTTCTTC. Translating it yields CASRTTRGDEQFF. The variable domain in full, completed from reference TRBV7-2 and TRBJ2-1, reads GAGVSQSPSNKVTEKGKDVELRCDPISGHTALYWYRQSLGQGLEFLIYFQGNSAPDKSGLPSDRFSAERTGGSVSTLTIQRTQQEDSAVYLCASRTTRGDEQFFGPGTRLTVL.

This sequence joins TRBV10-2 and TRBJ2-1; 10 bases are a match to TRBD1. V gave up 3 bases and J gave up 10 bases; unmatched junction bases: 18. CDR1 is WSHSY and CDR2 is SAAADI in the germline V gene. This CDR3 has 18 residues. CDR3 in amino acids: CASSDPGAGTGAPREQFF. In nucleotides, the CDR3 is TGCGCCAGCAGTGATCCGGGGGCCGGGACAGGGGCCCCTCGGGAGCAGTTCTTC.

The chain uses TRBV5-6 and TRBJ2-1, with 7 positions matching TRBD2. Germline assignment: CDR1 SGHDT and CDR2 YYEEEE. V was pared by 7 bases and J by 8 bases, with 9 bases of the junction left unmatched. The CDR3 is 13 residues long. Here the CDR3 reads CASHSGGWDEQFF. The DNA for the CDR3 is TGTGCCAGCCATTCCGGGGGGTGGGATGAGCAGTTCTTC.

On this clone itself: A junction end diverges from the germline sequence, so it may reflect a read error. Within the sample, other DNA sequences also encode this same CDR3. The chain has TRBV5-1 and TRBJ2-5; 7 nucleotides match TRBD1. The CDR3 is 14 residues long. Germline V CDR1 and CDR2: SGHRS, YFSETQ. The CDR3 bases are TGCGCCAGCAGCCCTGACAGGGTCGGAGAGACCCAATACTTC. It translates to CASSPDRVGETQYF.

The rearrangement uses TRBV18 and TRBJ2-5; the D gene is possibly TRBD2 (5 bases). The CDR3 spans 16 residues. Germline V gene data show CDR1 as KGHSH and CDR2 as LQKENI. V dropped 3 bases and J dropped 4 bases, with 18 bases sitting between them. The CDR3 protein is CASSPIPTSIPETQYF. CDR3 DNA sequence: TGTGCCAGCTCACCCATACCTACTAGTATTCCAGAGACCCAGTACTTC.

This sequence joins TRBV7-3 and TRBJ2-5; D remains unclear. Germline lookup yields CDR1 SGHTA and CDR2 FQGTGA. V gave up 5 bases and J gave up 0 bases, with 19 bases separating them. The CDR3 is made up of 17 amino acids. The DNA for the CDR3 is TGTGCCAGCAGCCTGACCCCAGCTGGAGCGTACCAAGAGACCCAGTACTTC. As protein: CASSLTPAGAYQETQYF.

This rearrangement joins TRBV4-1 to TRBJ1-1; D possibly corresponds to TRBD1 (5 bases). Trimming took 3 bases from V and 0 from J, leaving 14 bases between them. The CDR3 loop spans 16 amino acids. Germline CDR1 is MGHRA and CDR2 is YSYEKL. CDR3 coding DNA: TGCGCCAGCAGCCAGGGGCTCCAGGGAATGAACACTGAAGCTTTCTTT. Translation: CASSQGLQGMNTEAFF.

The chain employs TRBV7-2 and TRBJ2-7, with 8 bases lining up with TRBD1. The CDR3 is made up of 16 amino acids. Trimming took 2 bases from V and 0 from J; bases not matched to a gene: 6. Germline V gene sequence: CDR1 SGHTA, CDR2 FQGNSA. This CDR3 is CASSLIGQGSSYEQYF. The CDR3 bases are TGTGCCAGCAGCTTAATCGGACAGGGAAGCTCCTACGAGCAGTACTTC.

This clone was picked up a small number of times. The rearrangement links TRBV28 to TRBJ1-2, with D possibly being TRBD1 (6 bases). The ends were cut back, 5 bases at V and 6 bases at J, with 10 bases in the middle. The CDR3 is 12 amino acids. Germline V gene data show CDR1 as MDHEN and CDR2 as SYDVKM. CDR3 bases: TGTGCCAGCAGTAAGACAGGCGATGGCTACACCTTC. Amino acid sequence: CASSKTGDGYTF.

The chain joins TRBV7-2 to TRBJ2-7; 9 nucleotides line up with TRBD2. V gave up 4 bases and J gave up 7 bases; unmatched junction bases: 8. The CDR3 runs 14 residues. The germline gives CDR1 SGHTA, CDR2 FQGNSA. The CDR3 sequence: CASSSRTSVLEQYF. CDR3 nucleotide sequence: TGTGCCAGCAGCTCCAGGACTAGCGTTTTGGAGCAGTACTTC.

V usage is TRBV5-4 and J usage is TRBJ1-1; 9 bases are a match to TRBD1. The germline V gene has CDR1 SGHNT and CDR2 YYREEE (reference sequence). The trim removed 5 bases at V and 3 bases at J, leaving 8 bases unmatched. The CDR3 spans 15 residues. In DNA, the CDR3 is TGTGCCAGCAGACCCTCACAGGGGGCTTACACTGAAGCTTTCTTT. Amino acid sequence: CASRPSQGAYTEAFF.

The chain has TRBV19 and TRBJ1-5; unclear D gene. The CDR3 has 15 amino acids. Germline CDR1 reads LNHDA; CDR2 reads SQIVND (reference sequence). V was cut by 1 base and J by 6 bases, with 13 bases left in between. This CDR3 reads CASSIVQSVAQPQHF. The DNA for the CDR3 is TGTGCCAGTAGTATAGTGCAATCGGTTGCTCAGCCCCAGCATTTT.

There are a few counts of this clone. V gene TRBV6-6 combines with J gene TRBJ2-1, with 14 bases matching TRBD2. The ends lost 0 bases at V and 9 bases at J; junction bases unmatched: 1. This CDR3 contains 15 residues. CDR1 and CDR2 from the germline V gene are MNHNY and SVGAGI (reference sequence). The CDR3: CASSYSTSGRGEQFF. The CDR3, as DNA: TGTGCCAGCAGTTACTCGACTAGCGGGAGGGGTGAGCAGTTCTTC.

The genes are TRBV2 and TRBJ1-2; the match to TRBD1 covers 7 bases. The CDR3 is 14 residues long. The germline V gene has CDR1 SNHLY and CDR2 FYNNEI. Trimming cost V 5 bases and J 3 bases; bases outside gene matches: 6. The chain's CDR3 is CASSLDRADYGYTF. CDR3 coding DNA: TGTGCCAGCAGTTTAGACAGGGCTGACTATGGCTACACCTTC.

The V gene is TRBV7-9, the J gene TRBJ2-7; the D is unclear. The CDR3 is made up of 15 amino acids. Germline values: CDR1 SEHNR, CDR2 FQNEAQ (reference sequence). Trimming stripped 2 bases from V and 5 bases from J, with 16 bases between. The CDR3 loop is CASSLRAGPLNEQYF. CDR3 in DNA: TGTGCCAGCAGCTTACGAGCAGGCCCCCTGAACGAGCAGTACTTC.

The genes are TRBV7-2 and TRBJ1-1, with TRBD1 identical over 8 bases. V was clipped by 6 bases and J by 0 bases; unmatched bases: 3. The CDR3 is made up of 14 amino acids. In germline, CDR1 is SGHTA, CDR2 FQGNSA. CDR3 bases: TGTGCCAGCAGGGACAGGGACATGAACACTGAAGCTTTCTTT. The encoded protein is CASRDRDMNTEAFF.

The chain carries TRBV4-2 and TRBJ2-1; 11 bases match TRBD2. The junction had 6 bases not matched to a gene; V was cut back by 0 bases and J by 8 bases. The CDR3 consists of 16 residues. The germline V gene encodes CDR1 LGHNA and CDR2 YNFKEQ. The CDR3 nucleotides read TGTGCCAGCAGCCAAGATATAGCGGGAGGGCCGGATGAGCAGTTCTTC. This translates into CASSQDIAGGPDEQFF.

The chain employs TRBV11-2 and TRBJ2-1; 11 nucleotides agree with TRBD2. V gave up 5 bases and J gave up 10 bases; unmatched junction bases: 13. CDR3 size: 16 residues. Looked up from germline, CDR1 is SGHAT and CDR2 is FQNNGV. CDR3 protein: CASSPGLAAPQHEQFF. The DNA for the CDR3 is TGTGCCAGCAGCCCGGGACTAGCGGCCCCTCAACACGAGCAGTTCTTC.

This chain uses TRBV5-1 with TRBJ1-1; 8 nucleotides match TRBD1. CDR1 is SGHRS and CDR2 is YFSETQ in the germline V gene. This CDR3 region has 17 residues. The V and J ends lost 6 bases and 1 base, in that order; junction bases with no gene match: 14. The CDR3 reads CASIPTPGGRGNTEAFF. The CDR3 DNA is TGCGCCAGCATACCCACCCCAGGGGGCAGAGGGAACACTGAAGCTTTCTTT.

This clone was recorded a few times. The chain uses TRBV28 and TRBJ2-7; 9 positions match TRBD1. Looked up from germline, CDR1 is MDHEN and CDR2 is SYDVKM. V lost 6 bases, J lost 3 bases, and 9 bases stayed unmatched. This CDR3 is built from 15 residues. The chain's CDR3 is CASRRRDREDYEQYF. The DNA for the CDR3 is TGTGCCAGCAGGCGCCGGGACAGGGAAGACTACGAGCAGTACTTC. The full variable domain, completed using reference TRBV28 and TRBJ2-7, is DVKVTQSSRYLVKRTGEKVFLECVQDMDHENMFWYRQDPGLGLRLIYFSYDVKMKEKGDIPEGYSVSREKKERFSLILESASTNQTSMYLCASRRRDREDYEQYFGPGTRLTVT.

The V call is TRBV4-2, the J call TRBJ2-1; D may be TRBD2 (6 bases). The CDR3 runs to 16 residues. With 4 bases removed from V and 2 bases from J, the gap between germline ends came to 15 bases. Germline CDR1 and CDR2: LGHNA and YNFKEQ. CDR3 nucleotide sequence: TGTGCCAGCAGCCGGAACCGGGACTTCACCTACAATGAGCAGTTCTTC. It is translated as CASSRNRDFTYNEQFF.

This clone was observed a few times. Germline and junction disagree at one end, which may indicate a read error. The CDR3 sequence is CASSHSSGYNQPQHF. The CDR3 nucleotides are TGTGCCAGCAGTCACTCTTCGGGATACAATCAGCCCCAGCATTTT. The chain has TRBV6-5 and TRBJ1-5; no reliable D call. Looked up from germline, CDR1 is MNHEY and CDR2 is SVGAGI. This CDR3 comprises 15 residues.

This clone was observed a few times. The J gene is TRBJ2-2, the V gene TRBV27; possibly TRBD1 for D (5 bases). Trimming removed 3 bases at V and 4 bases at J, with 12 bases between. The CDR3 is 15 amino acids. Per the germline V gene, CDR1 is MNHEY and CDR2 is SMNVEV (reference sequence). The CDR3 DNA sequence: TGTGCCAGCAGTTTTATAGGGGTTGGCACCGGGGAGCTGTTTTTT. It codes for CASSFIGVGTGELFF.

The CDR3 spells CASSLYGDSSYNEQFF. CDR3 in DNA: TGTGCCAGCAGCTTATATGGGGACTCCTCCTACAATGAGCAGTTCTTC. The chain carries TRBV7-3 and TRBJ2-1; maybe TRBD2 (6 bases). The CDR3 is 16 amino acids. CDR1 is SGHTA, CDR2 FQGTGA, per germline. The ends were cut back, 2 bases at V and 0 bases at J, with 11 bases in the middle.

The chain joins TRBV9 to TRBJ2-1; TRBD2 matches at 7 bases. The length of the CDR3 is 15 residues. J gave up 4 bases and V 0 bases, and 4 bases lay outside the gene matches. Germline V CDR1 and CDR2: SGDLS, YYNGEE. CDR3: CASSVASGDYNEQFF. CDR3 nucleotides: TGTGCCAGCAGCGTAGCTAGCGGAGATTACAATGAGCAGTTCTTC. Drawing the rest from reference TRBV9 and TRBJ2-1, the complete variable domain is DSGVTQTPKHLITATGQRVTLRCSPRSGDLSVYWYQQSLDQGLQFLIQYYNGEERAKGNILERFSAQQFPDLHSELNLSSLELGDSALYFCASSVASGDYNEQFFGPGTRLTVL.

The genes are TRBV5-1 and TRBJ1-1, with TRBD1 matching 8 bases. The CDR3 covers 16 residues. V lost 4 bases and J lost 0; bases outside the gene matches: 8. CDR1 is SGHRS, CDR2 YFSETQ, per germline. This CDR3 reads CASSPGQGGMNTEAFF. DNA for the CDR3: TGCGCCAGCAGCCCTGGACAGGGCGGCATGAACACTGAAGCTTTCTTT. Drawing the rest from reference TRBV5-1 and TRBJ1-1, the complete variable domain is KAGVTQTPRYLIKTRGQQVTLSCSPISGHRSVSWYQQTPGQGLQFLFEYFSETQRNKGNFPGRFSGRQFSNSRSEMNVSTLELGDSALYLCASSPGQGGMNTEAFFGQGTRLTVV.